The 30 T cell receptor beta chains below come from one sample, sequenced in a study of T cell responses to AZD1222 COVID-19 vaccine. Only in-frame clones appear in the TCRdb table, and some are missing; sequencing was by immunoSEQ multiplex PCR. The sample carries 150,000 to 250,000 clones, roughly nine tenths recorded once. Sequencing used peripheral blood, obtained 28 days after the second AZD1222 dose. These receptors all stem from an adult who received the AZD1222 COVID-19 vaccine.

The chain combines TRBV6-1 with TRBJ2-1; 9 nucleotides match TRBD2. Looked up from germline, CDR1 is MNHNS and CDR2 is SASEGT. This CDR3 contains 15 residues. The junction had 4 bases not matched to a gene; V was cut back by 3 bases and J by 4 bases. The CDR3 loop reads CASSDRREGYNEQFF. The CDR3 DNA follows: TGTGCCAGCAGTGATCGGCGGGAGGGATACAATGAGCAGTTCTTC.

CDR3: CASGRDRVGYTF. The CDR3 coding sequence is TGTGCCAGTGGCCGGGACAGGGTTGGCTACACCTTC. This chain links TRBV2 with TRBJ1-2, with 9 bases matching TRBD1. The CDR3 consists of 12 residues. Germline V gene sequence: CDR1 SNHLY, CDR2 FYNNEI. The ends lost 9 bases at V and 7 bases at J; junction bases unmatched: 6.

J is TRBJ2-3 and V is TRBV30, with 8 bases identical to TRBD2. The germline V gene encodes CDR1 GTSNPN and CDR2 SVGIG (reference sequence). The V segment lost 3 bases and the J segment 1 base; nucleotides outside the gene matches: 3. The CDR3 is 14 amino acids. The CDR3 is CAWRSAGGTDTQYF. As DNA, the CDR3 is TGTGCCTGGAGGTCAGCGGGAGGCACAGATACGCAGTATTTT.

The CDR3 is CASSTDQGYEQYF. The DNA for the CDR3 is TGCGCCAGCAGCACTGATCAGGGGTACGAGCAGTACTTC. The V gene is TRBV5-1, the J gene TRBJ2-7, with D tentatively TRBD1 (6 bases). V dropped 4 bases and J dropped 4 bases, with 12 bases sitting between them. This CDR3 is 13 amino acids long. The V gene's germline CDR1 is SGHRS and CDR2 YFSETQ.

On this clone itself: Other DNA sequences within the sample encode an identical CDR3. V and J are TRBV5-1 and TRBJ2-3; D is undetermined. With 0 bases removed from V and 2 bases from J, the gap between germline ends came to 7 bases. Per germline, CDR1 SGHRS and CDR2 YFSETQ. This CDR3 has 14 residues. CDR3 loop: CASSLGGDTDTQYF. DNA of the CDR3: TGCGCCAGCAGCTTGGGCGGAGACACAGATACGCAGTATTTT.

V gene TRBV30 combines with J gene TRBJ1-4; D uncertain. Germline-derived CDR1 and CDR2 are GTSNPN and SVGIG (reference sequence). V lost 0 bases and J lost 8, with 4 bases in between. This CDR3 region has 11 residues. DNA of the CDR3: TGTGCCTGGAGTGTACCCGAAAAACTGTTTTTT. Translated: CAWSVPEKLFF.

This chain links TRBV28 with TRBJ1-1; D is perhaps TRBD1 (5 bases). The CDR3 is 14 amino acids. Germline CDR1 reads MDHEN; CDR2 reads SYDVKM. V was cut by 6 bases and J by 4 bases, with 15 bases left in between. The CDR3 DNA reads as TGTGCCAGCAGCGCCACGGGGCTGGGCACTGAAGCTTTCTTT. This gives the protein CASSATGLGTEAFF.

CDR3 protein: CASSQGDYRTDTQYF. For the CDR3, the DNA is TGTGCCAGCAGCCAAGGGGACTATCGCACAGATACGCAGTATTTT. The chain is built from TRBV3-1 (or the pseudogene TRBV3-2) and TRBJ2-3, with 7 bases identical to TRBD2. Per germline, CDR1 LGHDT and CDR2 YNNKEL (reference sequence). The CDR3 covers 15 residues. The V segment lost 1 base and the J segment 1 base; nucleotides outside the gene matches: 2.

The sample holds one count of this clone. The J gene is TRBJ1-6, the V gene TRBV7-3; TRBD1 might be the D (5 bases). The germline V gene encodes CDR1 SGHTA and CDR2 FQGTGA. Trimming took off 5 bases at V and 10 bases at J, with 12 bases between the two ends. The CDR3 is made up of 13 amino acids. CDR3 sequence reads: CASSARQTSPLHF. CDR3 nucleotides: TGTGCCAGCAGCGCCCGACAGACCTCACCCCTCCACTTT.

V gene TRBV2 combines with J gene TRBJ1-1; D gene ambiguous. V lost 4 bases to trimming and J lost 2 bases, with 11 bases between them. This CDR3 is built from 14 residues. Germline CDR1 SNHLY, CDR2 FYNNEI. This chain's CDR3 is CASSGHRPNTEAFF. The CDR3 DNA follows: TGTGCCAGCAGTGGACATCGACCTAACACTGAAGCTTTCTTT. Drawing the rest from reference TRBV2 and TRBJ1-1, the complete variable domain is EPEVTQTPSHQVTQMGQEVILRCVPISNHLYFYWYRQILGQKVEFLVSFYNNEISEKSEIFDDQFSVERPDGSNFTLKIRSTKLEDSAMYFCASSGHRPNTEAFFGQGTRLTVV.

This chain links TRBV4-2 with TRBJ2-6, with a weak D call TRBD2 (6 bases). The CDR3 is 17 amino acids. The ends were cut back, 2 bases at V and 0 bases at J, with 11 bases in the middle. Germline CDR1 LGHNA, CDR2 YNFKEQ. The CDR3 DNA reads TGTGCCAGCAGCCAACGGGACTCACCCTCTGGGGCCAACGTCCTGACTTTC. This codes for CASSQRDSPSGANVLTF.

V usage is TRBV4-2 and J usage is TRBJ2-1, with 11 bases matching TRBD2. Looked up from germline, CDR1 is LGHNA and CDR2 is YNFKEQ. This CDR3 contains 16 residues. V dropped 2 bases and J dropped 6; count of bases not matched to a gene: 6. The CDR3 region has the DNA TGTGCCAGCAGCCAATTAGCGGGAGGGGTCTTCAATGAGCAGTTCTTC. This codes for CASSQLAGGVFNEQFF.

The rearrangement uses TRBV18 and TRBJ2-7; D ambiguous. Trimming shortened V by 1 base and J by 0 bases, and 7 bases separated the two germline ends. Germline V CDR1 and CDR2: KGHSH, LQKENI. This CDR3 contains 14 residues. The CDR3 spells CASSPQARSYEQYF. The CDR3 nucleotides read TGTGCCAGCTCACCACAGGCCCGCTCCTACGAGCAGTACTTC.

The rearrangement uses TRBV28 and TRBJ1-1; D unresolved. V was cut by 4 bases and J by 5 bases, with 20 bases left in between. The CDR3 loop spans 16 amino acids. Germline loops: CDR1 MDHEN, CDR2 SYDVKM. The CDR3 loop is CASSSFLTGSKTEAFF. The CDR3 DNA reads TGTGCCAGCAGTTCATTTCTAACGGGGTCTAAGACTGAAGCTTTCTTT.

The gene calls are TRBV5-1 and TRBJ1-1; D might be TRBD1 (6 bases). V was trimmed by 7 bases and J by 0 bases, leaving 10 bases between them. Germline assignment: CDR1 SGHRS and CDR2 YFSETQ. The CDR3 runs to 13 residues. As DNA, the CDR3 is TGCGCCAGCCATCGGACAGTGAACACTGAAGCTTTCTTT. Protein product: CASHRTVNTEAFF.

V usage is TRBV27 and J usage is TRBJ2-2; D possibly corresponds to TRBD1 (6 bases). From germline, CDR1 is MNHEY and CDR2 SMNVEV (reference sequence). This CDR3 has 14 amino acids. With 3 bases removed from V and 4 bases from J, the gap between germline ends came to 9 bases. In DNA, the CDR3 is TGTGCCAGCAGTTTGAGGGGGTCCACCGGGGAGCTGTTTTTT. It encodes CASSLRGSTGELFF.

The V gene is TRBV11-2, the J gene TRBJ2-1; 9 bases line up with TRBD2. After removal of 0 bases from V and 6 bases from J, the junction contained 12 bases not matched to a gene. CDR3 length: 18 residues. Germline V gene lookup returns CDR1 SGHAT and CDR2 FQNNGV. The CDR3: CASSLDWGGRASSNEQFF. CDR3 bases: TGTGCCAGCAGCTTAGATTGGGGCGGGAGGGCCTCGAGCAATGAGCAGTTCTTC.

This clone has just one count. V usage is TRBV5-4 and J usage is TRBJ1-3, with D hard to call. V lost 4 bases and J 3 bases, leaving 14 bases between the germline ends. Germline lookup yields CDR1 SGHNT and CDR2 YYREEE (reference sequence). The CDR3 consists of 15 residues. The CDR3 region is CASSPEIGLGNTIYF. The CDR3 DNA reads TGTGCCAGCAGCCCGGAGATTGGGCTTGGAAACACCATATATTTT.

This chain's CDR3 is CASSPWQGGEKLFF. CDR3 sequence (DNA): TGTGCCAGCAGCCCCTGGCAGGGCGGAGAAAAACTGTTTTTT. The chain uses TRBV11-2 and TRBJ1-4, with D possibly matching TRBD1 (5 bases). CDR3 length: 14 amino acids. V gave up 5 bases and J gave up 8 bases, with 15 bases separating them. Per the germline V gene, CDR1 is SGHAT and CDR2 is FQNNGV.

V and J are TRBV7-9 and TRBJ2-7; the match to TRBD1 covers 7 bases. Germline CDR1 is SEHNR and CDR2 is FQNEAQ (reference sequence). This CDR3 has 16 residues. V lost 6 bases to trimming and J lost 2 bases; unmatched junction nucleotides: 13. CDR3 sequence: CASSYLPGQSPYEQYF. In nucleotides, the CDR3 is TGTGCCAGCAGTTACCTCCCGGGACAGAGTCCCTACGAGCAGTACTTC.

This chain links TRBV6-4 with TRBJ2-7, with 13 positions matching TRBD2. Trimming removed 10 bases from V and 2 bases from J; junction bases left unmatched: 11. CDR1 is MRHNA and CDR2 is SNTAGT in the germline V gene. The CDR3 sequence is 16 residues long. The CDR3 here is CATQTAGLAGAYEQYF. Written as DNA, the CDR3 is TGTGCCACCCAGACGGCCGGACTAGCGGGGGCCTACGAGCAGTACTTC.

The rearrangement joins TRBV11-2 to TRBJ1-1; D is possibly TRBD1 (6 bases). V lost 0 bases to trimming and J lost 1 base, with 9 bases between them. The germline V gene encodes CDR1 SGHAT and CDR2 FQNNGV. There are 15 residues in the CDR3. In DNA, the CDR3 is TGTGCCAGCAGCTTAGAGGGGGCAAAGAACACTGAAGCTTTCTTT. Encoded protein: CASSLEGAKNTEAFF.

The chain employs TRBV24-1 and TRBJ2-3; D may be TRBD1 or TRBD2 (6 bases each). The CDR3 covers 17 residues. Germline loops: CDR1 KGHDR, CDR2 SFDVKD. Trimming shortened V by 9 bases and J by 0 bases, and 21 bases separated the two germline ends. CDR3 bases: TGTGCCACCTCCGCTGGGGGGCGTACTACTAGCACAGATACGCAGTATTTT. It is translated as CATSAGGRTTSTDTQYF.

This chain links TRBV7-2 with TRBJ1-6; unclear D gene. This CDR3 is 16 amino acids long. V was pared by 2 bases and J by 8 bases, with 16 bases between. Germline lookup yields CDR1 SGHTA and CDR2 FQGNSA. CDR3 nucleotides: TGTGCCAGCAGCTTACGAGGTCGGTCGGGGTATTCACCCCTCCACTTT. The encoded protein is CASSLRGRSGYSPLHF.

V usage is TRBV19 and J usage is TRBJ1-1; maybe TRBD1 (5 bases). CDR1 LNHDA and CDR2 SQIVND come from the germline V gene (reference sequence). The CDR3 extends over 14 amino acids. Trimming cost V 1 base and J 1 base, with 7 bases left between them. The CDR3 loop reads CASSIGQPNTEAFF. For the CDR3, the DNA is TGTGCCAGTAGTATAGGACAGCCGAACACTGAAGCTTTCTTT.

V and J are TRBV9 and TRBJ2-3; TRBD2 might be the D (6 bases). The V gene's germline CDR1 is SGDLS and CDR2 YYNGEE. The V gene lost 0 bases and the J gene lost 11 bases, with 16 bases spanning the gap. The CDR3 is made up of 14 amino acids. The CDR3 DNA follows: TGTGCCAGCAGCGTAGGGTCCGCCCCGGAGGGGCAGTATTTT. Amino acid sequence: CASSVGSAPEGQYF.

This chain connects TRBV2 to TRBJ2-1; perhaps TRBD2 as D (6 bases). This CDR3 comprises 16 residues. Germline CDR1 and CDR2: SNHLY and FYNNEI. Trimming removed 2 bases from V and 8 bases from J, with 19 bases in between. In DNA, the CDR3 is TGTGCCAGCAGTGAATCCCGAGGCGGGAAACTCTATGAGCAGTTCTTC. Translating it yields CASSESRGGKLYEQFF.

For the CDR3, the DNA is TGCGCCAGCAGCCAAGCTCTCCACGGGACGGGCTTCCCCTACAATGAGCAGTTCTTC. It codes for CASSQALHGTGFPYNEQFF. This rearrangement joins TRBV4-3 to TRBJ2-1; possibly TRBD1 or TRBD2 for D (5 bases each). CDR1 is LGHNA, CDR2 YSLEER, per germline. V was pared by 1 base and J by 2 bases, with 21 bases between. The CDR3 runs 19 residues.

The chain is built from TRBV27 and TRBJ2-7; a weak D match, TRBD2 (6 bases). Trimming shortened V by 3 bases and J by 0 bases, and 9 bases separated the two germline ends. Germline CDR1 reads MNHEY; CDR2 reads SMNVEV (reference sequence). There are 14 residues in the CDR3. The CDR3 DNA is TGTGCCAGCAGTTTGTCGGGACTCTCCTACGAGCAGTACTTC. Its translation: CASSLSGLSYEQYF.

V gene TRBV7-3 combines with J gene TRBJ1-5; D gene uncertain. CDR1 is SGHTA, CDR2 FQGTGA, per germline. Between the trimmed V and J ends, which lost 5 bases and 6 bases, there was a span of 11 bases. The CDR3 is 13 amino acids. The CDR3 loop reads CASSHGVGQPQHF. CDR3 bases: TGTGCCAGCAGCCACGGGGTGGGTCAGCCCCAGCATTTT.